A single sample is the source of the 30 T cell receptor beta chains below, sequenced in a study of graft-versus-host responses after intestinal transplantation. The table came from immunoSEQ multiplex PCR; TCRdb's copy has only in-frame clones and leaves some out. Of approximately 15,000 clones in the sample, roughly 80% were seen once. Intraepithelial and lamina propria lymphocytes were freed from processed graft tissue. The material was ileum tissue, obtained about 100 days after intestinal transplant. The source of these receptors is a human patient who received an intestinal transplant, so some T cells may come from the graft donor.

This rearrangement joins TRBV5-1 to TRBJ2-3; maybe TRBD2 (6 bases). The CDR3 runs to 15 residues. Germline V gene sequence: CDR1 SGHRS, CDR2 YFSETQ. V gave up 2 bases and J gave up 0 bases, with 10 bases separating them. The CDR3 sequence is CASSFPSGSTDTQYF. CDR3 in DNA: TGCGCCAGCAGCTTCCCAAGCGGGAGCACAGATACGCAGTATTTT. Combining the CDR3 with reference TRBV5-1 and TRBJ2-3 gives the whole variable domain KAGVTQTPRYLIKTRGQQVTLSCSPISGHRSVSWYQQTPGQGLQFLFEYFSETQRNKGNFPGRFSGRQFSNSRSEMNVSTLELGDSALYLCASSFPSGSTDTQYFGPGTRLTVL.

In this sample, this clone turned up a few times. This rearrangement joins TRBV10-2 to TRBJ2-5; 14 positions agree with TRBD2. The CDR3 extends over 15 amino acids. Germline lookup yields CDR1 WSHSY and CDR2 SAAADI. Trimming at V came to 7 bases and at J to 3 bases, leaving 4 bases not matched to a gene. The chain's CDR3 is CASMGLAGAKETQYF. The CDR3 DNA is TGCGCCAGCATGGGACTAGCGGGGGCAAAAGAGACCCAGTACTTC.

J is TRBJ2-7 and V is TRBV7-2; D call uncertain. The CDR3 sequence is 12 residues long. Germline V lookup: CDR1 SGHTA, CDR2 FQGNSA. Trimming removed 5 bases at V and 0 bases at J, with 5 bases between. CDR3 in amino acids: CASSTSSYEQYF. For the CDR3, the DNA is TGTGCCAGCAGCACAAGCTCCTACGAGCAGTACTTC. The variable domain in full, completed from reference TRBV7-2 and TRBJ2-7, reads GAGVSQSPSNKVTEKGKDVELRCDPISGHTALYWYRQSLGQGLEFLIYFQGNSAPDKSGLPSDRFSAERTGGSVSTLTIQRTQQEDSAVYLCASSTSSYEQYFGPGTRLTVT.

The J gene is TRBJ2-7, the V gene TRBV28; a weak D match, TRBD2 (6 bases). The CDR3 spans 16 residues. The V end was cut by 3 bases, the J end by 2 bases, with 17 bases between. CDR1 and CDR2 (germline): MDHEN, SYDVKM. DNA for the CDR3: TGTGCCAGCAGTTTCATCCCCCAGCGGGTAACCTACGAGCAGTACTTC. Protein product: CASSFIPQRVTYEQYF.

The chain carries TRBV5-8 and TRBJ2-4; D is possibly TRBD2 (5 bases). V dropped 4 bases and J dropped 1 base, with 24 bases sitting between them. The CDR3 spans 19 residues. Per germline, CDR1 SGHTS and CDR2 YDEGEE. The CDR3 loop reads CASSPLPGGWETAKNIQYF. CDR3 nucleotide sequence: TGTGCCAGCAGCCCCCTTCCGGGCGGGTGGGAAACGGCCAAAAACATTCAGTACTTC.

This clone was detected many times. J is TRBJ2-1 and V is TRBV6-1; perhaps D is TRBD1 or TRBD2 (6 bases each). The ends were cut back, 8 bases at V and 4 bases at J, with 9 bases in the middle. The CDR3 contains 12 residues. CDR1 is MNHNS and CDR2 is SASEGT in the germline V gene. CDR3 sequence (DNA): TGTGCCAGCGAGGGGGGTTACAATGAGCAGTTCTTC. This sequence encodes CASEGGYNEQFF.

J is TRBJ2-1 and V is TRBV28; D remains ambiguous. V was trimmed by 3 bases and J by 5 bases, leaving 8 bases between them. Germline-derived CDR1 and CDR2 are MDHEN and SYDVKM. The CDR3 spans 13 residues. Written as DNA, the CDR3 is TGTGCCAGCAGTTTGGTCAGAGACAATGAGCAGTTCTTC. Translated, it gives CASSLVRDNEQFF.

The rearrangement links TRBV7-3 to TRBJ1-2, with D possibly TRBD1 on 5 matching bases. Trimming took 5 bases from V and 6 from J, leaving 13 bases between them. The CDR3 is made up of 13 amino acids. The germline gives CDR1 SGHTA, CDR2 FQGTGA. The CDR3 loop reads CASSQNPGHGYTF. In DNA form, the CDR3 reads TGTGCCAGCAGCCAAAATCCAGGGCATGGCTACACCTTC.

This clone was detected only once. The V gene is TRBV28, the J gene TRBJ1-5; 8 bases align to TRBD1. The trim removed 3 bases at V and 4 bases at J, leaving 8 bases unmatched. The CDR3 covers 16 residues. Germline CDR1 is MDHEN and CDR2 is SYDVKM. The CDR3 region is CASSFHHGTGNQPQHF. The CDR3 nucleotides read TGTGCCAGCAGTTTCCACCACGGGACAGGAAATCAGCCCCAGCATTTT.

The gene calls are TRBV11-3 and TRBJ2-7; possibly TRBD1 for D (6 bases). The germline CDR1 and CDR2 sequences are SGHNT and YENEEA. CDR3 length: 17 residues. Trimming stripped 5 bases from V and 0 bases from J, with 20 bases between. The CDR3 DNA follows: TGTGCCAGCAGCCGAGGGGGAGACAGGCCCCCCTCCTACGAGCAGTACTTC. Translating gives CASSRGGDRPPSYEQYF.

This clone appeared once. The chain has TRBV29-1 and TRBJ2-1; D remains unclear. The CDR3 is 12 residues long. V lost 2 bases to trimming and J lost 1 base, with 3 bases between them. Germline CDR1 is SQVTM and CDR2 is ANQGSEA. The CDR3 DNA is TGCAGCGTTGAAAGGTCCTACAATGAGCAGTTCTTC. This gives the protein CSVERSYNEQFF.

In regard to this clone: Its ends do not fully match the called genes, so a read error is possible. The chain links TRBV28 to TRBJ2-7, with D unresolved. This CDR3 contains 12 residues. The V gene's germline CDR1 is MDHEN and CDR2 SYDVKM. CDR3 sequence reads: CANSSLTYEQYF. The DNA for the CDR3 is TGTGCCAACAGTTCCCTCACCTACGAGCAGTACTTC.

J is TRBJ2-5 and V is TRBV5-1, with 9 bases fitting TRBD1. Trimming took 1 base from V and 3 from J; bases not matched to a gene: 1. The CDR3 contains 14 residues. Germline assignment: CDR1 SGHRS and CDR2 YFSETQ. The CDR3 spells CASSLRTGEETQYF. The CDR3 coding sequence is TGCGCCAGCAGCTTGAGGACAGGGGAAGAGACCCAGTACTTC.

This chain joins TRBV6-5 and TRBJ2-1, with TRBD2 identical over 11 bases. The CDR3 runs to 15 residues. Germline-derived CDR1 and CDR2 are MNHEY and SVGAGI. The trim removed 6 bases at V and 6 bases at J, leaving 7 bases unmatched. In DNA form, the CDR3 reads TGTGCCAGCAGCCTAGCGGGAGGAGGAGTCAATGAGCAGTTCTTC. This translates into CASSLAGGGVNEQFF.

J is TRBJ1-2 and V is TRBV28, with 8 positions matching TRBD1. The CDR3 is 13 residues long. Germline CDR1 is MDHEN and CDR2 is SYDVKM. J lost 7 bases, V lost 6 bases, and 7 bases had no gene match. For the CDR3, the DNA is TGTGCCAGCAGCCCAGGGACAGGAGTTGGCTACACCTTC. Its translation: CASSPGTGVGYTF.

The chain recombines TRBV19 with TRBJ1-5, with D perhaps matching TRBD1 (5 bases). The CDR3 length is 15 residues. The germline V and J ends were trimmed by 4 bases and 0 bases, with 10 bases remaining between them. CDR1 is LNHDA, CDR2 SQIVND, per germline (reference sequence). Written as DNA, the CDR3 is TGTGCCAGTAGTACGACAGAGTATAGCAATCAGCCCCAGCATTTT. This gives the protein CASSTTEYSNQPQHF.

The CDR3 DNA reads TGTGCCAGCAGCACGACAGGGGGTCGGAACGCTTTCTTT. It specifies CASSTTGGRNAFF. This chain joins TRBV7-2 and TRBJ1-1, with 9 bases lining up with TRBD1. Trimming removed 5 bases from V and 11 bases from J; junction bases left unmatched: 9. The germline V gene encodes CDR1 SGHTA and CDR2 FQGNSA. This CDR3 is 13 amino acids long.

This clone was picked up one time. This chain connects TRBV7-9 to TRBJ2-2; TRBD2 might be the D (5 bases). Germline CDR1 and CDR2: SEHNR and FQNEAQ (reference sequence). This CDR3 has 18 amino acids. Trimming took 2 bases from V and 0 from J, leaving 16 bases between them. DNA for the CDR3: TGTGCCAGCAGCTTAAGGTTGAGGGAGCTAGCGAACACCGGGGAGCTGTTTTTT. It codes for CASSLRLRELANTGELFF.

The V and J genes are TRBV21-1 and TRBJ2-4. TRBV21-1 is termed a pseudogene. The CDR3 covers 18 residues. The CDR3 bases are TGTGCCAGCAGCAAAGTTTGGGGGGCGGAGGGATCCAAAAACATTCAGTACTTC. Protein product: CASSKVWGAEGSKNIQYF.

The rearrangement joins TRBV7-3 to TRBJ2-1; 14 bases are a match to TRBD2. Germline V gene lookup returns CDR1 SGHTA and CDR2 FQGTGA. The V gene end was trimmed by 5 bases and the J gene end by 2 bases; junction bases not matched to a gene: 8. The CDR3 has 18 amino acids. As DNA, the CDR3 is TGTGCCAGCAGCCGACTAGCGGGAGGGCGTGGGACCTACAATGAGCAGTTCTTC. Translation gives CASSRLAGGRGTYNEQFF.

This sequence joins TRBV28 and TRBJ1-2; D might be TRBD1 (5 bases). V was cut by 6 bases and J by 7 bases, with 15 bases left in between. Germline CDR1 reads MDHEN; CDR2 reads SYDVKM. This CDR3 region has 13 residues. Here the CDR3 DNA reads TGTGCCAGCAGCCTAACAGGATATACTGGCTACACCTTC. The encoded protein is CASSLTGYTGYTF.

This clone is medium-sized within its sample. The genes are TRBV13 and TRBJ2-7; D is unresolved. This CDR3 has 13 residues. Germline loops: CDR1 PRHDT, CDR2 FYEKMQ (reference sequence). The V end lost 5 bases, the J end lost 5 bases, and 13 bases lay between the germline ends. As DNA, the CDR3 is TGTGCCAGCAGCCGGTTAGTGTTAGACGAGCAGTACTTC. It codes for CASSRLVLDEQYF.

This clone was picked up a small number of times. The chain has TRBV19 and TRBJ2-7; TRBD2 agrees at 10 bases. The V gene end was trimmed by 8 bases and the J gene end by 5 bases; junction bases not matched to a gene: 15. CDR1 and CDR2 from the germline V gene are LNHDA and SQIVND (reference sequence). The CDR3 length is 16 residues. The CDR3 reads CASPGGLLAGDHEQYF. DNA for the CDR3: TGTGCCAGTCCCGGTGGTCTGCTAGCGGGAGATCACGAGCAGTACTTC.

This rearrangement joins TRBV4-2 to TRBJ2-7; the D is unclear. In germline, CDR1 is LGHNA, CDR2 YNFKEQ. Trimming cost V 0 bases and J 0 bases, with 12 bases left between them. There are 16 residues in the CDR3. Here the CDR3 DNA reads TGTGCCAGCAGCCAAGATACGGGTCTTAGCTCCTACGAGCAGTACTTC. This codes for CASSQDTGLSSYEQYF.

This chain connects TRBV5-6 to TRBJ2-3, with a tentative D call TRBD2 (6 bases). V was pared by 2 bases and J by 0 bases, with 10 bases between. This CDR3 spans 15 amino acids. Germline assignment: CDR1 SGHDT and CDR2 YYEEEE. CDR3 sequence reads: CASSFGLISTDTQYF. CDR3 coding DNA: TGTGCCAGCAGCTTCGGACTAATTAGCACAGATACGCAGTATTTT. The whole variable domain, filled in from reference TRBV5-6 and TRBJ2-3, reads DAGVTQSPTHLIKTRGQQVTLRCSPKSGHDTVSWYQQALGQGPQFIFQYYEEEERQRGNFPDRFSGHQFPNYSSELNVNALLLGDSALYLCASSFGLISTDTQYFGPGTRLTVL.

A remark on this clone: The DNA is omitted, as the CDR3 cannot be located on it reliably, and the CDR3 follows TCRdb's listing. This chain joins TRBV2 and TRBJ1-4; the table's D call, TRBD1, has no DNA check behind it. The CDR3 numbers 18 amino acids, ends counted. Germline V gives CDR1 SNHLY, CDR2 FYNNEI. Here the CDR3 reads CASMGLTGPLSQMKNCFF.

CDR3 nucleotides: TGTGCCAGCAGAGACAGGGGAAGGAACACTGAAGCTTTCTTT. Amino acid sequence: CASRDRGRNTEAFF. V usage is TRBV7-4 and J usage is TRBJ1-1; 8 nucleotides match TRBD1. This CDR3 has 14 amino acids. V was clipped by 6 bases and J by 1 base; unmatched bases: 4. CDR1 is SGHVT, CDR2 SQSDAQ, per germline.

The CDR3 DNA is TGTGCTCCCAGGACAAGAGCAACCAACAATGAGCAGTTCTTC. It is translated as CAPRTRATNNEQFF. The chain has TRBV7-7 and TRBJ2-1, with a weak D call TRBD1 (5 bases). This CDR3 contains 14 residues. In germline, CDR1 is SSHAT, CDR2 FNYEAQ (reference sequence).

The chain is built from TRBV4-1 and TRBJ1-5, with a tentative D call TRBD1 (6 bases). Germline values: CDR1 MGHRA, CDR2 YSYEKL. CDR3 length equals 20 residues. Between the trimmed V and J ends, which lost 2 bases and 6 bases, there was a span of 29 bases. The CDR3 is CASSQNMFRRGTPSAQPQHF. The CDR3 DNA reads as TGCGCCAGCAGCCAAAATATGTTTCGTCGCGGGACACCAAGCGCTCAGCCCCAGCATTTT.

This clone is a singleton in its sample. The V call is TRBV18, the J call TRBJ2-4; D unresolved. This CDR3 comprises 16 residues. Germline CDR1 reads KGHSH; CDR2 reads LQKENI. The V gene lost 2 bases and the J gene lost 0 bases, with 11 bases spanning the gap. CDR3 residues: CASSPILPLAKNIQYF. The DNA for the CDR3 is TGTGCCAGCTCACCAATACTACCTCTAGCCAAAAACATTCAGTACTTC.